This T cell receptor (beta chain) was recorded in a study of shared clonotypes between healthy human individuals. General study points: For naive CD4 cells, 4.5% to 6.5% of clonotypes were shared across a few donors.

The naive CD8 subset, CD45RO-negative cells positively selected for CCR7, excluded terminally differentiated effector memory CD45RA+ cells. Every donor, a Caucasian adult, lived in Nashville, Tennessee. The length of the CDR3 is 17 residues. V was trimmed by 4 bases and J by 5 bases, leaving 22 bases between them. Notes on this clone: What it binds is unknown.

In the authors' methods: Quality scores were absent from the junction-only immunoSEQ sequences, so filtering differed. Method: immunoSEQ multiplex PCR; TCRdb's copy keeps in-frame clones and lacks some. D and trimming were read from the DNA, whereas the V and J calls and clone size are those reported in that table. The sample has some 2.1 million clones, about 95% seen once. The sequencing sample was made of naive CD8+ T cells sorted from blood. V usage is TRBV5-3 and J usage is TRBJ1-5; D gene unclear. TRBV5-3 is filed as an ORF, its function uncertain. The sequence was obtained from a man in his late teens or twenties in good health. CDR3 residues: CARSLGAPRHSHQPQHF. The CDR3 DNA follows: TGTGCCAGAAGCCTTGGCGCCCCAAGGCACAGCCATCAGCCCCAGCATTTT.